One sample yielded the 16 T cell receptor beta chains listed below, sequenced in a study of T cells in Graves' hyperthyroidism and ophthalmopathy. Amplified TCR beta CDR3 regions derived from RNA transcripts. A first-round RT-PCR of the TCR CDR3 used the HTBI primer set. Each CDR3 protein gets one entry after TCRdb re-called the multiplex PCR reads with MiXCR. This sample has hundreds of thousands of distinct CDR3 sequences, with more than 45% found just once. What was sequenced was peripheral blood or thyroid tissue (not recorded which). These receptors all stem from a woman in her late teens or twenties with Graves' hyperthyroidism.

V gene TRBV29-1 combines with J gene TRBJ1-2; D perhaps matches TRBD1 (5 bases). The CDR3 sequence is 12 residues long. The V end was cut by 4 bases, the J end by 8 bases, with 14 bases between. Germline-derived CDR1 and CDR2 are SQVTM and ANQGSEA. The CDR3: CSVGLGALGYTF. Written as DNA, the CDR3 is TGCAGCGTTGGACTAGGGGCATTGGGCTACACCTTC.

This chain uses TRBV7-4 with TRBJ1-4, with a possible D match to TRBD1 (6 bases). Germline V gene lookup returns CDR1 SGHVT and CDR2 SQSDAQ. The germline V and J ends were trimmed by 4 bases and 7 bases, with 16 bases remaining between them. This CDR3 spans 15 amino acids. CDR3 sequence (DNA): TGTGCCAGCAGCTGGACCGGGACAACTGGTGAAAAACTGTTTTTT. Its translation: CASSWTGTTGEKLFF.

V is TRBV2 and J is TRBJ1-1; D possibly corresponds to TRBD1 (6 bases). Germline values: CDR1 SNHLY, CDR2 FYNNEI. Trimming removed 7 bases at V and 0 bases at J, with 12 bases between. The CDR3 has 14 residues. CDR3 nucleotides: TGTGCCAGCATCAAGGACAGATTGAACACTGAAGCTTTCTTT. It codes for CASIKDRLNTEAFF.

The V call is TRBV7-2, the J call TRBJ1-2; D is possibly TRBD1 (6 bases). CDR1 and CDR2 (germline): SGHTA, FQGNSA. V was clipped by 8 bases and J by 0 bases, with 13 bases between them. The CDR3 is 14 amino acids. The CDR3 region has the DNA TGTGCCAGCGGGGGGGCAGGAACTAACTATGGCTACACCTTC. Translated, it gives CASGGAGTNYGYTF.

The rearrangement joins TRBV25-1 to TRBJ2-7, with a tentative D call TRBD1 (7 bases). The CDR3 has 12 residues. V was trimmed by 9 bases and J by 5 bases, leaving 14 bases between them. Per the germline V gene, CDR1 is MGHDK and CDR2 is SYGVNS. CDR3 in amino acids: CASEQGRHEQYF. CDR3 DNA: TGTGCCAGTGAACAGGGGAGGCACGAGCAGTACTTC.

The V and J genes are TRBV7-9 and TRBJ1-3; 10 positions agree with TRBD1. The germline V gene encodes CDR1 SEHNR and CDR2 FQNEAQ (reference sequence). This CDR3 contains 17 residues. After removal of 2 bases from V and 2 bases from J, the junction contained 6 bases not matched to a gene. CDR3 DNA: TGTGCCAGCAGCTTACGACAGGGGGCTGACACTGGAAACACCATATATTTT. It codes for CASSLRQGADTGNTIYF.

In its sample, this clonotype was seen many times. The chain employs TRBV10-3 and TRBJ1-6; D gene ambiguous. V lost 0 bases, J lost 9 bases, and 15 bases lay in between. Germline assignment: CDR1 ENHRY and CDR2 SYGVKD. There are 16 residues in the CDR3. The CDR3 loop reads CAISESADQTGSPLHF. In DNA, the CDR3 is TGTGCCATCAGTGAGTCCGCGGACCAGACCGGTTCACCCCTCCACTTT.

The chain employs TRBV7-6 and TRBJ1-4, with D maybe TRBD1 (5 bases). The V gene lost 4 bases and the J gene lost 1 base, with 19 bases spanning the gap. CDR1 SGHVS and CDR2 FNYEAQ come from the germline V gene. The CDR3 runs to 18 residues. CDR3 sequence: CASSSGAGGGGTNEKLFF. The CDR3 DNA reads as TGTGCCAGCAGCTCAGGAGCGGGAGGCGGGGGAACTAATGAAAAACTGTTTTTT.

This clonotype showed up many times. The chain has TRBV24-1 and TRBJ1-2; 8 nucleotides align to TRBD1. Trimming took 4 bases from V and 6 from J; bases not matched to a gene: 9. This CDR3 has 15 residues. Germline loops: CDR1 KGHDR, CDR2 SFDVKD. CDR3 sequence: CATSDSDRGKHGYTF. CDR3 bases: TGTGCCACCAGTGACTCCGACAGGGGAAAGCATGGCTACACCTTC.

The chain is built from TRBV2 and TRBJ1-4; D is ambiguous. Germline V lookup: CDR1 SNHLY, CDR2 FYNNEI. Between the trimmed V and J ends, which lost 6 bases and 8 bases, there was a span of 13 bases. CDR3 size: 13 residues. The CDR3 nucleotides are TGTGCCAGCAGCGCAGAGGGAAAGGAAAAACTGTTTTTT. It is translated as CASSAEGKEKLFF.

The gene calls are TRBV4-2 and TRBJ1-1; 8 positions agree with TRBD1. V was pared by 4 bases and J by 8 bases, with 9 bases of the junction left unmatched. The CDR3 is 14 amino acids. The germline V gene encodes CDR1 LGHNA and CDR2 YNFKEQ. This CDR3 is CASSPRDRIIEAFF. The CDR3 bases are TGTGCCAGCAGCCCACGGGACAGGATAATAGAAGCTTTCTTT.

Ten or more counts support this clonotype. The CDR3 bases are TGTGCCAGCAACCTAGCGGGACACCGGAACACTGAAGCTTTCTTT. This codes for CASNLAGHRNTEAFF. This chain links TRBV7-9 with TRBJ1-1; perhaps TRBD1 as D (6 bases). Trimming pared 7 bases from V and 1 base from J, leaving 16 bases between. Germline V gives CDR1 SEHNR, CDR2 FQNEAQ (reference sequence). The CDR3 extends over 15 amino acids.

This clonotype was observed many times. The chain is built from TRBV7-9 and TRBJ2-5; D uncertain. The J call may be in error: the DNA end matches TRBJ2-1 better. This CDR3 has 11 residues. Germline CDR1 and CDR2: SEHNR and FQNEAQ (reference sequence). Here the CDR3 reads CASSSGNEQFF. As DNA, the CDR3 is TGTGCCAGCAGTTCAGGAAATGAGCAGTTCTTC.

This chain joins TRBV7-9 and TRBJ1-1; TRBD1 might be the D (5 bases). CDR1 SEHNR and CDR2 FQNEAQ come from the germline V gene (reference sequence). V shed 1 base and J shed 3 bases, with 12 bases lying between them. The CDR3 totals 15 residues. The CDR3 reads CASSLELTRDTEAFF. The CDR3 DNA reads TGTGCCAGCAGCTTAGAACTCACCAGGGACACTGAAGCTTTCTTT.

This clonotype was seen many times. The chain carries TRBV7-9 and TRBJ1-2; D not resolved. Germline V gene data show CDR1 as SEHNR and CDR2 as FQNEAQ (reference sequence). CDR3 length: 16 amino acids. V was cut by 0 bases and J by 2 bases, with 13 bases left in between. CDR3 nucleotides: TGTGCCAGCAGCTTAGCCCCCGAGACTCCGAACTATGGCTACACCTTC. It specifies CASSLAPETPNYGYTF.

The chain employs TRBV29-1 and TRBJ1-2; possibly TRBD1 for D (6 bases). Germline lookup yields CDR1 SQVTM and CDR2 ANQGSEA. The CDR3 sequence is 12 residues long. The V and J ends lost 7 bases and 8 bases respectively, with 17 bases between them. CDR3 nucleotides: TGCAGCGCTGTAGGGGGAGGGGTGGGCTACACCTTC. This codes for CSAVGGGVGYTF.